What follows are 13 T cell receptor beta chains derived from one specimen sequenced in a study of OX40 agonist ivuxolimab in advanced cancers. Repertoires were generated with immunoSEQ multiplex PCR, while TCRdb's copy carries only in-frame clones and drops some. The sample holds about 68,000 clones, around nine tenths seen once. Sequenced here: CD4+ or CD8+ T cells sorted from blood, sampled in a trial of the OX40 agonist ivuxolimab. These receptors all come from an adult with an advanced solid tumor such as melanoma, head and neck, liver or kidney cancer.

This chain links TRBV6-1 with TRBJ2-3, with TRBD1 identical over 9 bases. The germline V gene encodes CDR1 MNHNS and CDR2 SASEGT. There are 12 residues in the CDR3. The V segment lost 7 bases and the J segment 11 bases; nucleotides outside the gene matches: 7. DNA of the CDR3: TGTGCCAGCACTAGCTGGGGACAGGGGCAGTATTTT. It encodes CASTSWGQGQYF.

V and J are TRBV7-2 and TRBJ2-5, with D perhaps TRBD2 (7 bases). Germline V gene lookup returns CDR1 SGHTA and CDR2 FQGNSA. The V gene lost 7 bases and the J gene lost 5 bases, with 20 bases spanning the gap. This CDR3 contains 15 residues. CDR3 bases: TGTGCCAGCACTAAAGGGGGGGAAAGGTGGGAGACCCAGTACTTC. This encodes CASTKGGERWETQYF.

This clone was seen once. V and J are TRBV6-5 and TRBJ1-1, with 11 bases identical to TRBD1. The CDR3 loop spans 14 amino acids. The V and J ends lost 8 bases and 5 bases, in that order; junction bases with no gene match: 7. Germline-derived CDR1 and CDR2 are MNHEY and SVGAGI. CDR3 amino acids: CASFVGTGGTEAFF. The CDR3 bases are TGTGCCAGCTTTGTTGGGACAGGGGGTACTGAAGCTTTCTTT.

The rearrangement joins TRBV9 to TRBJ2-1; no reliable D call. Trimming cost V 4 bases and J 0 bases, with 14 bases left between them. Germline-derived CDR1 and CDR2 are SGDLS and YYNGEE. The CDR3 is 16 amino acids. The CDR3 DNA follows: TGTGCCAGCAGCCTCCGTCCAGACATCTCCTACAATGAGCAGTTCTTC. It translates to CASSLRPDISYNEQFF.

This chain links TRBV28 with TRBJ2-5, with D perhaps matching TRBD2 (6 bases). CDR1 and CDR2 from the germline V gene are MDHEN and SYDVKM. Between the trimmed V and J ends, which lost 10 bases and 3 bases, there was a span of 18 bases. The CDR3 has 14 amino acids. Here the CDR3 reads CATLPWDFEETQYF. CDR3 nucleotides: TGTGCCACGTTGCCTTGGGACTTCGAAGAGACCCAGTACTTC.

This clone was seen only a few times. This chain joins TRBV27 and TRBJ1-5, with TRBD1 as a possible D gene (5 bases). CDR1 and CDR2 (germline): MNHEY, SMNVEV (reference sequence). CDR3 length: 15 amino acids. V lost 1 base and J 6 bases, leaving 13 bases between the germline ends. This chain's CDR3 is CASSLYGGEGQPQHF. The CDR3 DNA reads as TGTGCCAGCAGTTTATATGGAGGGGAAGGTCAGCCCCAGCATTTT.

Note on this clone: Sequence at one end of the junction differs from germline and may be a read error. CDR3 protein: CASSFGTNSNQPRHF. CDR3 sequence (DNA): TGTGCCAGCAGCTTCGGGACAAATAGCAATCAGCCCCGGCATTTT. The chain is built from TRBV5-8 and TRBJ1-5, with D tentatively TRBD1 (6 bases). The CDR3 contains 15 residues. Germline assignment: CDR1 SGHTS and CDR2 YDEGEE.

Written as DNA, the CDR3 is TGCGCCAGCAGTCAAAGTCATGGGGGCCAAGAGACCCAGTACTTC. The encoded protein is CASSQSHGGQETQYF. The J gene is TRBJ2-5, the V gene TRBV23-1; TRBD1 or TRBD2 may be the D gene (5 bases each). TRBV23-1 is given ORF status, its function remaining uncertain. V was shortened by 2 bases and J by 1 base, with 11 bases between the two germline ends. This CDR3 has 15 residues.

This rearrangement joins TRBV19 to TRBJ2-2; D perhaps matches TRBD2 (6 bases). The germline gives CDR1 LNHDA, CDR2 SQIVND (reference sequence). CDR3 length: 17 amino acids. Deletions cut 0 bases from V and 0 bases from J, with 11 bases between. This chain's CDR3 is CASSIDPLASNTGELFF. CDR3 sequence (DNA): TGTGCCAGTAGTATAGATCCCCTAGCGTCGAACACCGGGGAGCTGTTTTTT.

V usage is TRBV2 and J usage is TRBJ1-2; D gene unclear. CDR3 length: 13 residues. The V end lost 3 bases, the J end lost 5 bases, and 10 bases lay between the germline ends. Germline CDR1 SNHLY, CDR2 FYNNEI. CDR3 amino acids: CASSETDGYGYTF. CDR3 DNA sequence: TGTGCCAGCAGTGAGACGGACGGTTATGGCTACACCTTC.

This clone was seen a few times. The V gene is TRBV9, the J gene TRBJ1-1, with 7 bases matching TRBD1. The CDR3 sequence is 14 residues long. The J segment lost 1 base and the V segment lost 3 bases, leaving 3 bases of the junction unmatched. From germline, CDR1 is SGDLS and CDR2 YYNGEE. CDR3 residues: CASSGGTANTEAFF. Here the CDR3 DNA reads TGTGCCAGCAGCGGAGGGACAGCGAACACTGAAGCTTTCTTT.

This chain's CDR3 is CSQGVNTEAFF. CDR3 in DNA: TGCAGCCAAGGGGTAAACACTGAAGCTTTCTTT. The J gene is TRBJ1-1, the V gene TRBV20-1; possible D gene TRBD1, 5 bases. The CDR3 consists of 11 residues. Germline V gene lookup returns CDR1 DFQATT and CDR2 SNEGSKA (reference sequence).

The chain employs TRBV9 and TRBJ1-1; 8 bases agree with TRBD1. The germline V gene has CDR1 SGDLS and CDR2 YYNGEE. The V gene end was trimmed by 3 bases and the J gene end by 0 bases; junction bases not matched to a gene: 13. This CDR3 is 18 amino acids long. The CDR3 loop is CASSAEGTGGAMNTEAFF. The CDR3 DNA is TGTGCCAGCAGCGCCGAGGGTACAGGGGGTGCCATGAACACTGAAGCTTTCTTT.